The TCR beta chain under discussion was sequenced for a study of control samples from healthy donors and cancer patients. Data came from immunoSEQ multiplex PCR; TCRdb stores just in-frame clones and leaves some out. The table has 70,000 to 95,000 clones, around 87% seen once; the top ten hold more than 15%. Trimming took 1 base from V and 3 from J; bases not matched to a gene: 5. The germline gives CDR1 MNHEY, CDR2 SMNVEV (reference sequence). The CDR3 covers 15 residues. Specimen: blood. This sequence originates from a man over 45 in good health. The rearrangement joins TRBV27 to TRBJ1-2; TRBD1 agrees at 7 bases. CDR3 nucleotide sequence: TGTGCCAGCAGTTTATGGGGAGGGGGCTACTATGGCTACACCTTC. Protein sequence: CASSLWGGGYYGYTF.